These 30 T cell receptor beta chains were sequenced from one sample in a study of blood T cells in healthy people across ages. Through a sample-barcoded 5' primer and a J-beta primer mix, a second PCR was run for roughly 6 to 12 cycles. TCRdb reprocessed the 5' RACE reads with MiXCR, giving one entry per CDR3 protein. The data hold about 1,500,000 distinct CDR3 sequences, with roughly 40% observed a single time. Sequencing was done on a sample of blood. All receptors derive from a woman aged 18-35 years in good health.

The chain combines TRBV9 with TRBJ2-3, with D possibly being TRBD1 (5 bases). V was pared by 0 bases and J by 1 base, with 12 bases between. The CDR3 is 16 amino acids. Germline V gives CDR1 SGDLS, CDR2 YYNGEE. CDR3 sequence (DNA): TGTGCCAGCAGCGTAGGTCCCCAGGGCGGCACAGATACGCAGTATTTT. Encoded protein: CASSVGPQGGTDTQYF.

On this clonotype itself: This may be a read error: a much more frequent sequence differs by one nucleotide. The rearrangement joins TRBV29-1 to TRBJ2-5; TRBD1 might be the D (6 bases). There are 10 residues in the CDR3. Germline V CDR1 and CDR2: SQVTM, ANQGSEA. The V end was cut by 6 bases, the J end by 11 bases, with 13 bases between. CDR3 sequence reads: CSVGTQEQYF. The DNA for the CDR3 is TGCAGCGTCGGGACACAAGAGCAGTACTTC.

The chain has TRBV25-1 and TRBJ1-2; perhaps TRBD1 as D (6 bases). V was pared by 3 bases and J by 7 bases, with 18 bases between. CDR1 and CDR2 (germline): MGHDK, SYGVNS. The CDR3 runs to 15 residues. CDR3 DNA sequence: TGTGCCAGCAGTGAGAACTCAGGGGAGAGATTTGGCTACACCTTC. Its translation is CASSENSGERFGYTF.

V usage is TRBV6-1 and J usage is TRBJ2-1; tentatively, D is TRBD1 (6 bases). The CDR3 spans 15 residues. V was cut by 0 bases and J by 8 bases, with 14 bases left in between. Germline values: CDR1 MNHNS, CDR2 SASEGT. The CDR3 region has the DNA TGTGCCAGCAGTGAAGCGGGGGCCGTAGAGGATGAGCAGTTCTTC. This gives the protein CASSEAGAVEDEQFF.

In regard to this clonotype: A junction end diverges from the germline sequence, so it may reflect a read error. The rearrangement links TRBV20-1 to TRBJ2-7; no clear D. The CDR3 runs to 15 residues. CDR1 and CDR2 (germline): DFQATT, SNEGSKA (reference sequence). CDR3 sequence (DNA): TGCAGTGCTAGAGATCAGGATGTGCTGTCCTACAAGCAGTACTTC. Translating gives CSARDQDVLSYKQYF.

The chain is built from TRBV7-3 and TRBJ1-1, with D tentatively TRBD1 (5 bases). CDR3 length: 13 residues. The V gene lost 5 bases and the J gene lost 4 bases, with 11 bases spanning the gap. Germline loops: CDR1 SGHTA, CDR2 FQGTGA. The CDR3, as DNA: TGTGCCAGCAGCGACCCGGGGCTCACTGAAGCTTTCTTT. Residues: CASSDPGLTEAFF.

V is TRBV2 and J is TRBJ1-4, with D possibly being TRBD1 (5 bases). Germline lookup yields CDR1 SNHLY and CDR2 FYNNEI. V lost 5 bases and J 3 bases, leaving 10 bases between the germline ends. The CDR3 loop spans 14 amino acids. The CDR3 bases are TGTGCCAGCAGTACCCAGGGTGCTAATGAAAAACTGTTTTTT. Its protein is CASSTQGANEKLFF.

The CDR3 nucleotides are TGTGCCAGCAGCTATTCAGGGTTGGTGAATTCACCCCTCCACTTT. It specifies CASSYSGLVNSPLHF. The chain joins TRBV7-2 to TRBJ1-6, with TRBD1 as a possible D gene (5 bases). Germline V gene lookup returns CDR1 SGHTA and CDR2 FQGNSA. Trimming cost V 4 bases and J 7 bases, with 14 bases left between them. The CDR3 spans 15 residues. Supplemented by reference TRBV7-2 and TRBJ1-6, the full variable domain reads GAGVSQSPSNKVTEKGKDVELRCDPISGHTALYWYRQSLGQGLEFLIYFQGNSAPDKSGLPSDRFSAERTGGSVSTLTIQRTQQEDSAVYLCASSYSGLVNSPLHFGNGTRLTVT.

As DNA, the CDR3 is TGTGCCAGCAGTTTTCGGGGGGCAATTTCCTACGAGCAGTACTTC. Protein sequence: CASSFRGAISYEQYF. The chain has TRBV27 and TRBJ2-7; possible D gene TRBD2, 7 bases. Germline V gene sequence: CDR1 MNHEY, CDR2 SMNVEV (reference sequence). The ends were cut back, 3 bases at V and 1 base at J, with 13 bases in the middle. This CDR3 has 15 amino acids.

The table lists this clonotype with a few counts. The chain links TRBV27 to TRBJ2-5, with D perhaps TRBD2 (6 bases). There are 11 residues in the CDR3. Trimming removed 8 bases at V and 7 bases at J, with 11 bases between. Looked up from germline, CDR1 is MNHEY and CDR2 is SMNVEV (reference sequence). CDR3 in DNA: TGTGCCAGCGGGCGGGGCTGGACCCAGTACTTC. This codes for CASGRGWTQYF.

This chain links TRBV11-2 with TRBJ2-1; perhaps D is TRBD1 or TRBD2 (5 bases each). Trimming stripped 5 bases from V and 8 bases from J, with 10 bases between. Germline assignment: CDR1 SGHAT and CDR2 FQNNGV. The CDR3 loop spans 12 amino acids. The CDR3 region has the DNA TGTGCCAGCAGCGGGACCCTGTATGAGCAGTTCTTC. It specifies CASSGTLYEQFF.

CDR3 sequence reads: CASMALGKTQYF. The DNA of the CDR3 is TGTGCCAGCATGGCCCTTGGGAAGACCCAGTACTTC. The V gene is TRBV27, the J gene TRBJ2-5, with D unclear. From germline, CDR1 is MNHEY and CDR2 SMNVEV (reference sequence). Trimming pared 7 bases from V and 6 bases from J, leaving 12 bases between. This CDR3 has 12 residues.

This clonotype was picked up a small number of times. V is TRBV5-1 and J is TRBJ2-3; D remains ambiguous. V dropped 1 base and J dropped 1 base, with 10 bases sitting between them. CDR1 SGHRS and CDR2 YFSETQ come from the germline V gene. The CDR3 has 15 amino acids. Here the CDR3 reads CASSLRVDGTDTQYF. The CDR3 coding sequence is TGCGCCAGCAGCTTGAGGGTAGACGGCACAGATACGCAGTATTTT.

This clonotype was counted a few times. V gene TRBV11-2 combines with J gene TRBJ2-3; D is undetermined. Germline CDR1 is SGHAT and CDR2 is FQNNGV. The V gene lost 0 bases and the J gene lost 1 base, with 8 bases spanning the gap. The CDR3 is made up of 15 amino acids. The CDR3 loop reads CASSLDRVGTDTQYF. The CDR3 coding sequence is TGTGCCAGCAGCTTAGATCGGGTGGGCACAGATACGCAGTATTTT.

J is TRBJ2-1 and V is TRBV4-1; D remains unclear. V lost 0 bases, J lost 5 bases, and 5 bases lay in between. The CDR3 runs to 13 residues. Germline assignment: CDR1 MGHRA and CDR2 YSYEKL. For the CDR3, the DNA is TGCGCCAGCAGCCAAGACGGTAACAATGAGCAGTTCTTC. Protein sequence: CASSQDGNNEQFF.

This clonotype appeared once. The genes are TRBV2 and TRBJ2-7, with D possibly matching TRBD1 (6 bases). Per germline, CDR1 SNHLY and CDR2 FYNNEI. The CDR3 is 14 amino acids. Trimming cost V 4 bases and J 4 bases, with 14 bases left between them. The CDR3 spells CASSAQGTRYEQYF. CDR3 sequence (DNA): TGTGCCAGCAGTGCTCAGGGGACCCGGTACGAGCAGTACTTC.

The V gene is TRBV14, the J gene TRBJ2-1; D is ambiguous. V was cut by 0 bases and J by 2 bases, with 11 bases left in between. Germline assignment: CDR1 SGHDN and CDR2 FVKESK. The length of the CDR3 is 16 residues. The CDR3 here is CASSQDLGVPYNEQFF. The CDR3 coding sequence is TGTGCCAGCAGCCAAGATCTTGGAGTTCCCTACAATGAGCAGTTCTTC.

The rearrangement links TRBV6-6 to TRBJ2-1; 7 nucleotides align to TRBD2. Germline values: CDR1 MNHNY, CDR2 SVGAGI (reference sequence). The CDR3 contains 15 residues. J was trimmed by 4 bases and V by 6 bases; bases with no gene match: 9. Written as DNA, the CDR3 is TGTGCCAGCAGCCTCCGGGCCGGGAGGTACAATGAGCAGTTCTTC. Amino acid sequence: CASSLRAGRYNEQFF.

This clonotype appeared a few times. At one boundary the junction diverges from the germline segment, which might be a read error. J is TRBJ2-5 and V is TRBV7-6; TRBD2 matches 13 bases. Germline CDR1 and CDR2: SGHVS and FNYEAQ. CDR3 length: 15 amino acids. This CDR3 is CASSLGTSGEETQYF. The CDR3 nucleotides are TGTGCCAGCAGTTTAGGGACTAGCGGGGAAGAGACCCAGTACTTC.

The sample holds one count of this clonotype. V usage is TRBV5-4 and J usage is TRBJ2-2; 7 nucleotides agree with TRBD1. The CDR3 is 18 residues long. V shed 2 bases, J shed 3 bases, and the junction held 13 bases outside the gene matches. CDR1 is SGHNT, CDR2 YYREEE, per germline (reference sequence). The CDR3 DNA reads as TGTGCCAGCAGCTTCATTGGCTGGGGACAGACATACACCGGGGAGCTGTTTTTT. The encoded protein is CASSFIGWGQTYTGELFF.

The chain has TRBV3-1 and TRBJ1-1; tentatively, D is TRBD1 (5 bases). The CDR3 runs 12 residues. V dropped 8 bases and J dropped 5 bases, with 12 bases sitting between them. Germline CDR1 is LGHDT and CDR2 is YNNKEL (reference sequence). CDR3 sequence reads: CASRGQGTEAFF. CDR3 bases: TGTGCCAGCCGGGGCCAAGGGACTGAAGCTTTCTTT.

CDR3 sequence: CASSFLAGGHTGELFF. DNA of the CDR3: TGTGCCAGCAGCTTCCTAGCGGGAGGTCATACCGGGGAGCTGTTTTTT. The chain carries TRBV7-9 and TRBJ2-2, with 11 bases aligning to TRBD2. The germline gives CDR1 SEHNR, CDR2 FQNEAQ (reference sequence). The V segment lost 3 bases and the J segment 5 bases; nucleotides outside the gene matches: 5. The CDR3 is made up of 16 amino acids.

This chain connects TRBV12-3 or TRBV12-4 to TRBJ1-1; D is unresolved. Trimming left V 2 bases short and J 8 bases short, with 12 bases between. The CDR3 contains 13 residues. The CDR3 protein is CASSLSYPGEAFF. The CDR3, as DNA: TGTGCCAGCAGTTTATCGTACCCGGGAGAAGCTTTCTTT.

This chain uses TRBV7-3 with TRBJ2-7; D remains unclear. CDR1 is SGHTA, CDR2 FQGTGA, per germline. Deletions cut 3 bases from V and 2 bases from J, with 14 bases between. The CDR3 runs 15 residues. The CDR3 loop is CASSFGRSPTYEQYF. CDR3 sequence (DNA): TGTGCCAGCAGCTTTGGACGTAGTCCGACCTACGAGCAGTACTTC. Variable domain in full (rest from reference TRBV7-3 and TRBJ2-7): GAGVSQTPSNKVTEKGKYVELRCDPISGHTALYWYRQSLGQGPEFLIYFQGTGAADDSGLPNDRFFAVRPEGSVSTLKIQRTERGDSAVYLCASSFGRSPTYEQYFGPGTRLTVT.

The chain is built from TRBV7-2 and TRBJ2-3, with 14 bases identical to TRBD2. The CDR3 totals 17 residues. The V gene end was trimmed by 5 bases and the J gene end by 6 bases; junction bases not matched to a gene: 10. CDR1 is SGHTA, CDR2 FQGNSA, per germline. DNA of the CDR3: TGTGCCAGCAGCCGACTAGCGGGGGGGCTCCTCCGGGATACGCAGTATTTT. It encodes CASSRLAGGLLRDTQYF.

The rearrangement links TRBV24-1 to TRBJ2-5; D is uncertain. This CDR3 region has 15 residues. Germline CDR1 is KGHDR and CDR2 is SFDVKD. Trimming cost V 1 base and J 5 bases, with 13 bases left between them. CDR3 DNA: TGTGCCACCAGTGATTTTCCAGGCCTAAGGGAGACCCAGTACTTC. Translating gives CATSDFPGLRETQYF.

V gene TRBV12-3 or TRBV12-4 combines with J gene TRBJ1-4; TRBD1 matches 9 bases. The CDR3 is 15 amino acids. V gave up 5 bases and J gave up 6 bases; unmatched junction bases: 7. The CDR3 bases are TGTGCCAGCAGTCCCAACGGACAGGGGTATGAAAAACTGTTTTTT. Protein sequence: CASSPNGQGYEKLFF.

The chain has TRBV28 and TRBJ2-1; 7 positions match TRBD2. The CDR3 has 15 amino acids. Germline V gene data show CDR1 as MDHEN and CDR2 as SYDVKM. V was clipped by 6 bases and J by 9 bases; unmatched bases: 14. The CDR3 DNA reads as TGTGCCAGCAGGACCGAGGGCGGGAGTTGGGGTGAGCAGTTCTTC. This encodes CASRTEGGSWGEQFF.

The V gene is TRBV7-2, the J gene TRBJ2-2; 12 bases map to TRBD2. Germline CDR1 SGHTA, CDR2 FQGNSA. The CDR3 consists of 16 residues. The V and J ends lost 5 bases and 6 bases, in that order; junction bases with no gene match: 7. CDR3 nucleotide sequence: TGTGCCAGCAGCCCCTCTAGCGGGAGGGCCGCCGGGGAGCTGTTTTTT. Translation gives CASSPSSGRAAGELFF.

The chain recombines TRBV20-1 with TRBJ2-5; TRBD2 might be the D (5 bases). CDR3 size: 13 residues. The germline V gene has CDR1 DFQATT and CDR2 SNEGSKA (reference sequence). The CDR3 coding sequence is TGCAGCGATAGAGTAAGCGGACCGGAGACCCAGTACTTC. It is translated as CSDRVSGPETQYF.